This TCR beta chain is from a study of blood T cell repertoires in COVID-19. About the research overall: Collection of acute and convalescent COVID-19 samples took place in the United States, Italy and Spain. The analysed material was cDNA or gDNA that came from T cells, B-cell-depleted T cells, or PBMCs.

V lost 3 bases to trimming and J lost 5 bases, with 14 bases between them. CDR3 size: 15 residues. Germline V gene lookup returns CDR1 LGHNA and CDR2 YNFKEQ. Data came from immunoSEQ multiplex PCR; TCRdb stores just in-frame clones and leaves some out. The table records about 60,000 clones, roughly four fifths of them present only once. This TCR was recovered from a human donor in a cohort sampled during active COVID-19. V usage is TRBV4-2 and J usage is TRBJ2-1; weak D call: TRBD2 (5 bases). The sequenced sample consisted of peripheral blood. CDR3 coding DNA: TGTGCCAGCAGCCACGGGTCGGACTTTCACAATGAGCAGTTCTTC. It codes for CASSHGSDFHNEQFF.